The source of this T cell receptor beta chain is a study of PD-L1 blockade in urothelial cancer (TCRdb year 2017). General notes on the study: All patients started therapy around 2014 and received atezolizumab 1,200 mg intravenously every 3 weeks. Blood samples were analyzed at 3 weeks after treatment start (second dose) and at 6 weeks after treatment start. Progression-free survival longer than 6 months counted as durable clinical benefit, and TCR features were additionally tested against both progression-free and overall survival. Durable clinical benefit was achieved by nine patients but not by the remaining 20. About 85% of the roughly 29 patients were males with bladder-origin urothelial cancer, and about two thirds of the roughly 30 reported a prior smoking history. Around 30 patients had pretreatment blood TCR-seq, some 25 had at least one posttreatment blood collection, and some 25 had tumor TCR-seq. An exploratory multi-omic analysis was conducted of the somatic, immune and clinical correlates of response to PD-L1 blockade with atezolizumab in urothelial cancer. A median of around 150,000 T cells and 80,000 or so unique TCRs was obtained from blood samples, and a median clonality of approximately 0.086 was observed. An ECOG performance status of 0 or 1 was recorded for the patients, and 0 to 3 prior chemotherapy regimens had been received by the patients. Pretreatment tumor samples, along with matched peripheral blood collected serially before and after atezolizumab treatment, underwent TCR sequencing. In the same patients who had TCR sequencing, pretreatment tumors also underwent whole exome sequencing and RNA sequencing.

Taken with the paper, the label for time point translates to: pretreatment peripheral blood. The cohort comprised nearly 30 patients with locally advanced or metastatic urothelial carcinoma treated at Memorial Sloan Kettering on a trial protocol. Peripheral blood mononuclear cells were collected pretreatment and during treatment, at between 1 and 8 total time points per patient. The Qiagen DNeasy Blood extraction kit was used to purify genomic DNA from total PBMCs and tumor samples. PBMCs were collected pretreatment and during treatment, and were isolated and stored as previously described. The table lists this clone with a few counts. Its antigen remains undetermined. Base qualities are not provided; no much larger clone lies one nucleotide away. What the authors observed across the whole study: Among patients with durable benefit, tumor-associated TCR clones showed greater expansion in peripheral blood 3 weeks after treatment started (n of about 20, p = 0.022). Because of the small sample size (n of about 29) and the many exploratory analyses performed, the results are intended to be regarded as hypothesis-generating. A pretreatment peripheral blood TCR clonality below the median was linked to improved progression-free and overall survival.

Synthetic TCR analog templates were spiked into each PCR to estimate absolute template abundance from read counts. TCRbeta CDR3 regions were amplified from genomic DNA with bias-controlled V and J gene primers using the immunoSEQ assay. Sequencing of rearranged TCRbeta segments was performed at approximately 20X coverage. The authors' pipeline ran thus. Sequencing errors were corrected by clustering and CDR3s were annotated against IMGT to assign V, D and J genes. Out-of-frame and stop-codon sequences were excluded, and only productive TCRbeta rearrangements were used in downstream analyses. Clonality was computed as one minus Shannon entropy normalized by the log of the number of unique productive sequences. Fisher's exact test with Benjamini-Hochberg correction, at a threshold of adjusted p below 0.01, was used to find clones that differed between time points or between blood and tumor. Sourced from immuneACCESS, this table was stored by TCRdb with only in-frame sequences that have V and J called. A share of the clones is absent; for the studies checked, an unresolved V gene accounts for under half, and the remainder has no known explanation. V, J and clone size derive from that table, while D and trimming were established from the DNA sequence. Recorded for this sample are 70,000 to 90,000 clones; about 84% of them occurred a single time. 13% to 15% of the sample rests with the top ten.

This clonotype was obtained from a man aged 55-75 years with urothelial cancer. Sequenced material: PBMCs, taken around atezolizumab (anti-PD-L1) treatment.

The DNA is as follows: TGTGCCGGAGCAGCGGGGACACCGGGTGTTTCACCCCTCCACTTT. Its translation is CAGAAGTPGVSPLHF. The V gene is TRBV2 and the J gene is TRBJ1-6; TRBD1 is perhaps the D gene, given 6 matching bases. Including cysteine and phenylalanine, the CDR3 has 15 amino acids. Only the CDR3 region is kept as DNA, spanning 45 bases read in frame from base 1. V sheds 11 bases and J sheds 9 bases, leaving 23 bases between their ends. Per the germline V gene, SNHLY is the CDR1 and FYNNEI is the CDR2.